This T cell receptor beta chain was sequenced in a study of blood T cell repertoires in COVID-19. Whole-study context: Some COVID-19 samples were acute and others convalescent; all came from the United States, Italy and Spain. T cells, B-cell-depleted T cells, or PBMCs supplied cDNA or gDNA.

The Seattle patients, enrolled during active infection, were followed longitudinally. Trimming pared 5 bases from V and 5 bases from J, leaving 21 bases between. The germline V gene has CDR1 SGHAT and CDR2 FQNNGV. The CDR3 totals 16 residues. Original methodology: By means of reference gene primer amplification, nucleated cell counts were estimated. This table comes from immunoSEQ multiplex PCR, and its TCRdb copy is limited to in-frame clones, with some not included. That table is the source of V, J and clone size, and D and trimming were worked out from the DNA. The sample holds a few hundred thousand clones, nearly 90% seen once.

The sequenced sample consisted of peripheral blood. The rearrangement joins TRBV11-2 to TRBJ2-5; maybe TRBD2 (7 bases). This sequence was found in a woman aged 60-75 years with COVID-19, enrolled during active disease. In DNA, the CDR3 is TGTGCCAGCAGCCGCCAGTTGGGGGGGGCAATTGAGACCCAGTACTTC. Its translation: CASSRQLGGAIETQYF.